Below, 21 T cell receptor beta chains from the same sample are listed, as sequenced in a study of OX40 agonist ivuxolimab in advanced cancers. Sequencing used immunoSEQ multiplex PCR; TCRdb keeps in-frame clones, though not all of them. The sample has just under 100,000 clones, roughly 94% seen once. Sequenced here: CD4+ or CD8+ T cells sorted from blood, sampled in a trial of the OX40 agonist ivuxolimab. These receptor sequences come from an adult with an advanced solid tumor such as melanoma, head and neck, liver or kidney cancer.

V usage is TRBV4-3 and J usage is TRBJ1-1, with D perhaps matching TRBD1 (6 bases). The V gene's germline CDR1 is LGHNA and CDR2 YSLEER. Trimming removed 0 bases from V and 1 base from J, with 9 bases in between. This CDR3 contains 15 residues. CDR3 bases: TGCGCCAGCAGCCAAGAGGGGGGGCAGAACACTGAAGCTTTCTTT. This translates into CASSQEGGQNTEAFF.

This clone has a single count. The genes are TRBV10-3 and TRBJ2-7; 9 positions match TRBD1. In germline, CDR1 is ENHRY, CDR2 SYGVKD. The CDR3 consists of 15 residues. Trimming took 6 bases from V and 0 from J; bases not matched to a gene: 6. CDR3 protein: CAIRGDRAISYEQYF. The CDR3 DNA reads TGTGCCATCAGAGGGGACAGGGCAATCTCCTACGAGCAGTACTTC.

This clone was seen once. J is TRBJ2-3 and V is TRBV6-5, with D perhaps matching TRBD2 (7 bases). Per the germline V gene, CDR1 is MNHEY and CDR2 is SVGAGI. Trimming took off 6 bases at V and 8 bases at J, with 18 bases between the two ends. This CDR3 spans 14 amino acids. The CDR3 nucleotides are TGTGCCAGCAGGGGGGCGGGAGAGGGAGGTACGCAGTATTTT. Amino acids: CASRGAGEGGTQYF.

V usage is TRBV27 and J usage is TRBJ2-5; 10 bases fit TRBD2. There are 15 residues in the CDR3. Germline V gene sequence: CDR1 MNHEY, CDR2 SMNVEV (reference sequence). V was clipped by 7 bases and J by 2 bases; unmatched bases: 7. For the CDR3, the DNA is TGTGCCAGCAAAAGGACTAGCGGCTATCAAGAGACCCAGTACTTC. This encodes CASKRTSGYQETQYF.

This clone occurred a few times. J is TRBJ2-7 and V is TRBV13; D is possibly TRBD2 (7 bases). CDR3 size: 16 residues. The germline gives CDR1 PRHDT, CDR2 FYEKMQ (reference sequence). The V gene lost 4 bases and the J gene lost 3 bases, with 19 bases spanning the gap. The CDR3 DNA reads as TGTGCCAGCAGCTCCCCCTGGGCGGGGGCCAACTACGAGCAGTACTTC. Its protein product is CASSSPWAGANYEQYF.

The chain is built from TRBV6-1 and TRBJ1-2; D unresolved. Trimming cost V 2 bases and J 8 bases, with 12 bases left between them. Germline CDR1 and CDR2: MNHNS and SASEGT. The CDR3 is 13 residues long. The CDR3 sequence is CASSERLPYGYTF. The CDR3 DNA is TGTGCCAGCAGTGAAAGGCTCCCCTACGGCTACACCTTC.

The rearrangement joins TRBV6-5 to TRBJ1-4, with D possibly TRBD1 on 5 matching bases. The V and J ends lost 8 bases and 4 bases respectively, with 14 bases between them. Germline CDR1 MNHEY, CDR2 SVGAGI. CDR3 length: 14 residues. The CDR3: CASGSGLYNEKLFF. CDR3 nucleotides: TGTGCCAGCGGCTCGGGACTTTATAATGAAAAACTGTTTTTT.

The chain recombines TRBV4-3 with TRBJ2-7; possible D gene TRBD1, 5 bases. This CDR3 has 16 residues. Germline loops: CDR1 LGHNA, CDR2 YSLEER. Trimming removed 0 bases at V and 0 bases at J, with 12 bases between. CDR3 in amino acids: CASSQDVGASSYEQYF. CDR3 DNA: TGCGCCAGCAGCCAAGATGTAGGGGCGAGCTCCTACGAGCAGTACTTC.

The CDR3 DNA sequence: TGTGCCAGCACCCTAGCTAGAGACACTGAAGCTTTCTTT. This gives the protein CASTLARDTEAFF. V is TRBV7-9 and J is TRBJ1-1; D is undetermined. Germline CDR1 is SEHNR and CDR2 is FQNEAQ (reference sequence). The CDR3 loop spans 13 amino acids. V was trimmed by 7 bases and J by 3 bases, leaving 12 bases between them. Full variable domain (remainder filled in from reference TRBV7-9 and TRBJ1-1): DTGVSQNPRHKITKRGQNVTFRCDPISEHNRLYWYRQTLGQGPEFLTYFQNEAQLEKSRLLSDRFSAERPKGSFSTLEIQRTEQGDSAMYLCASTLARDTEAFFGQGTRLTVV.

The chain combines TRBV7-2 with TRBJ2-3; TRBD2 matches 8 bases. J lost 8 bases, V lost 2 bases, and 9 bases had no gene match. Per the germline V gene, CDR1 is SGHTA and CDR2 is FQGNSA. The CDR3 runs to 15 residues. CDR3 region: CASSLSSGAQGTQYF. In DNA, the CDR3 is TGTGCCAGCAGCTTAAGTAGCGGGGCTCAAGGTACGCAGTATTTT.

The rearrangement joins TRBV30 to TRBJ1-1, with TRBD1 matching over 8 bases. J gave up 5 bases and V 4 bases, and 3 bases lay outside the gene matches. Germline V gives CDR1 GTSNPN, CDR2 SVGIG (reference sequence). The CDR3 runs 12 residues. The CDR3 region is CAWTGGGTEAFF. CDR3 nucleotide sequence: TGTGCCTGGACAGGGGGCGGAACTGAAGCTTTCTTT.

CDR3 DNA: TGTGCCAGCAGCTCGCAAGTGGGGAACACTGAAGCTTTCTTT. This sequence encodes CASSSQVGNTEAFF. This rearrangement joins TRBV5-5 to TRBJ1-1; D is uncertain. The CDR3 loop spans 14 amino acids. CDR1 is SGHKS, CDR2 YYEKEE, per germline (reference sequence). Trimming took 3 bases from V and 1 from J, leaving 10 bases between them.

The chain combines TRBV18 with TRBJ2-5, with 12 bases fitting TRBD2. The CDR3 runs to 16 residues. The V and J ends lost 1 base and 3 bases, in that order; junction bases with no gene match: 3. The V gene's germline CDR1 is KGHSH and CDR2 LQKENI. The CDR3 sequence is CASSPQLAGGKETQYF. The CDR3 DNA sequence: TGTGCCAGCTCACCACAACTAGCGGGGGGTAAAGAGACCCAGTACTTC.

The CDR3 coding sequence is TGTGCCAGCACGTATGGGACCGTTGATAATTCACCCCTCCACTTT. Protein sequence: CASTYGTVDNSPLHF. The V gene is TRBV2, the J gene TRBJ1-6; D perhaps matches TRBD1 (5 bases). The V gene's germline CDR1 is SNHLY and CDR2 FYNNEI. The CDR3 is 15 amino acids. With 7 bases removed from V and 5 bases from J, the gap between germline ends came to 15 bases. The variable domain in full, with the rest retrieved from reference TRBV2 and TRBJ1-6, is EPEVTQTPSHQVTQMGQEVILRCVPISNHLYFYWYRQILGQKVEFLVSFYNNEISEKSEIFDDQFSVERPDGSNFTLKIRSTKLEDSAMYFCASTYGTVDNSPLHFGNGTRLTVT.

The table lists this clone with a count of one. The rearrangement joins TRBV7-2 to TRBJ2-7, with 7 bases identical to TRBD1. CDR1 and CDR2 from the germline V gene are SGHTA and FQGNSA. The CDR3 spans 14 residues. The J segment lost 4 bases and the V segment lost 5 bases, leaving 8 bases of the junction unmatched. The DNA of the CDR3 is TGTGCCAGCAGCCGTACCGGGACAGCATACGAGCAGTACTTC. Encoded protein: CASSRTGTAYEQYF.

CDR3 bases: TGTGCCAGCAGCTTATTAGGGACCGACGCCGGGGAGCTGTTTTTT. Protein: CASSLLGTDAGELFF. The chain carries TRBV7-3 and TRBJ2-2; tentatively, D is TRBD1 or TRBD2 (5 bases each). Germline V CDR1 and CDR2: SGHTA, FQGTGA. Trimming took 2 bases from V and 6 from J, leaving 13 bases between them. The CDR3 consists of 15 residues. The full variable domain, completed using reference TRBV7-3 and TRBJ2-2, is GAGVSQTPSNKVTEKGKYVELRCDPISGHTALYWYRQSLGQGPEFLIYFQGTGAADDSGLPNDRFFAVRPEGSVSTLKIQRTERGDSAVYLCASSLLGTDAGELFFGEGSRLTVL.

The chain employs TRBV19 and TRBJ1-3; 8 nucleotides align to TRBD1. CDR1 and CDR2 from the germline V gene are LNHDA and SQIVND (reference sequence). The J segment lost 4 bases and the V segment lost 11 bases, leaving 7 bases of the junction unmatched. The CDR3 has 13 amino acids. CDR3 residues: CASTGVGGNTIYF. The CDR3 coding sequence is TGTGCCTCGACAGGGGTAGGGGGAAACACCATATATTTT.

V is TRBV2 and J is TRBJ2-2; D uncertain. Germline V gene data show CDR1 as SNHLY and CDR2 as FYNNEI. Trimming pared 11 bases from V and 2 bases from J, leaving 18 bases between. The CDR3 runs 15 residues. CDR3 nucleotide sequence: TGTGCCGACGGTCCCGAGACGGCAAACACCGGGGAGCTGTTTTTT. It yields the protein CADGPETANTGELFF.

The gene calls are TRBV7-3 and TRBJ2-7; the match to TRBD2 covers 11 bases. Germline CDR1 is SGHTA and CDR2 is FQGTGA. The V segment lost 5 bases and the J segment 7 bases; nucleotides outside the gene matches: 7. The CDR3 runs 14 residues. The CDR3 region is CASSVLAGASEQYF. DNA for the CDR3: TGTGCCAGCAGCGTACTAGCGGGAGCTAGTGAGCAGTACTTC.

As concerns this clone: One end of the junction varies from germline; a read error may be responsible. The sample holds other DNA sequences that translate to the same CDR3. V and J are TRBV19 and TRBJ1-5; no clear D. The CDR3 has 15 amino acids. Germline CDR1 is LNHDA and CDR2 is SQIVND (reference sequence). The CDR3 region is CASSIGQFSNQPQHF. The CDR3 bases are TGTGCCAGTAGTATAGGGCAGTTTAGCAACCAGCCCCAGCATTTT.

The CDR3 spells CASGLSPWGTPTNEKLFF. The CDR3 region has the DNA TGTGCCAGCGGTCTTAGCCCATGGGGCACCCCAACTAATGAAAAACTGTTTTTT. This rearrangement joins TRBV7-9 to TRBJ1-4, with D maybe TRBD1 (5 bases). Germline loops: CDR1 SEHNR, CDR2 FQNEAQ (reference sequence). CDR3 length equals 18 residues. V gave up 8 bases and J gave up 0 bases, with 22 bases separating them.